The 8 T cell receptor beta chains reported below all come from one sample, sequenced in a study of T cells in Graves' hyperthyroidism and ophthalmopathy. Amplified TCR beta CDR3 regions came from RNA transcripts. HTBI primers drove first-round RT-PCR of the TCR CDR3. In TCRdb, the multiplex PCR reads were re-called with MiXCR into one record per CDR3 protein. The profile shows roughly 240,000 distinct CDR3 sequences, around 15% of them singletons. The sample consisted of blood. The receptors were sampled from a woman aged 18 to 35 with Graves' ophthalmopathy.

This clonotype was recorded many times. The chain has TRBV7-6 and TRBJ1-1; tentatively, D is TRBD1 (5 bases). CDR1 is SGHVS and CDR2 is FNYEAQ in the germline V gene. The CDR3 is made up of 15 amino acids. V was cut by 0 bases and J by 6 bases, with 14 bases left in between. CDR3: CASSLAAGRRSEAFF. CDR3 coding DNA: TGTGCCAGCAGCTTAGCGGCGGGGCGCAGGTCTGAAGCTTTCTTT.

A note on this clonotype: A single base separates this from a much larger clone, so it may be a read error. The rearrangement joins TRBV4-1 to TRBJ1-4; D is unclear. CDR1 and CDR2 from the germline V gene are MGHRA and YSYEKL. CDR3 length: 15 residues. V dropped 3 bases and J dropped 0 bases, with 8 bases sitting between them. The DNA of the CDR3 is TGCGCCAGCAGCCAGTTCCCGGCAACTAATGAAAAACTGTTTTTT. Protein: CASSQFPATNEKLFF.

This clonotype was observed many times. The chain joins TRBV2 to TRBJ1-1; D gene ambiguous. Looked up from germline, CDR1 is SNHLY and CDR2 is FYNNEI. V was pared by 6 bases and J by 1 base, with 9 bases between. This CDR3 has 13 amino acids. The DNA of the CDR3 is TGTGCCAGCAGAAATAGTTGGAACACTGAAGCTTTCTTT. Its translation is CASRNSWNTEAFF.

Remarks on this clonotype: This is likely a read error, given that the CDR3 carries no conserved phenylalanine or tryptophan at its end. The chain has TRBV5-1 and TRBJ1-1; 7 positions agree with TRBD1. Germline CDR1 and CDR2: SGHRS and YFSETQ. V was pared by 0 bases and J by 4 bases, with 6 bases of the junction left unmatched. CDR3 length: 15 amino acids. The CDR3 nucleotides are TGCGCCAGCAGCTTGGAGGGGGGACAGCTCACTGAAGCTTTCCTT. This gives the protein CASSLEGGQLTEAFL.

This clonotype was seen ten or more times. The chain recombines TRBV5-1 with TRBJ2-1, with TRBD1 identical over 7 bases. V gave up 7 bases and J gave up 4 bases; unmatched junction bases: 14. The CDR3 length is 16 residues. Per the germline V gene, CDR1 is SGHRS and CDR2 is YFSETQ. The CDR3 coding sequence is TGCGCCAGCCGCCTGAGTGAGGGGGCCTATTACAATGAGCAGTTCTTC. Amino acids: CASRLSEGAYYNEQFF. Using reference TRBV5-1 and TRBJ2-1 for the parts outside the CDR3, the full variable domain is KAGVTQTPRYLIKTRGQQVTLSCSPISGHRSVSWYQQTPGQGLQFLFEYFSETQRNKGNFPGRFSGRQFSNSRSEMNVSTLELGDSALYLCASRLSEGAYYNEQFFGPGTRLTVL.

This clonotype was recorded many times. The genes are TRBV6-2 or TRBV6-3 and TRBJ2-7; D may match TRBD1 or TRBD2 (5 bases each). The CDR3 contains 16 residues. Germline values: CDR1 MNHEY, CDR2 SVGEGT. V was pared by 3 bases and J by 5 bases, with 20 bases between. CDR3 in DNA: TGTGCCAGCAGTTATTCGAGATCCGGGACGGTTCACGAGCAGTACTTC. This codes for CASSYSRSGTVHEQYF.

The chain joins TRBV11-3 to TRBJ2-5; D is uncertain. Germline-derived CDR1 and CDR2 are SGHNT and YENEEA. This CDR3 has 11 residues. V gave up 4 bases and J gave up 14 bases, with 14 bases separating them. The DNA of the CDR3 is TGTGCCAGCAGCTCCGGGCCCTCACCTTACTTC. This gives the protein CASSSGPSPYF.

The sample holds a few counts of this clonotype. This rearrangement joins TRBV28 to TRBJ1-1; D is ambiguous. The length of the CDR3 is 13 residues. Germline V CDR1 and CDR2: MDHEN, SYDVKM. CDR3 sequence: CISSLSGNTEAFF. The CDR3 bases are TGTATCAGCAGTTTATCAGGGAACACTGAAGCTTTCTTT.